Below are 16 T cell receptor beta chains sequenced from a single sample in a study of T-cell reconstitution after alpha-beta-depleted transplantation in children. Findings and caveats of the study: Hyperexpanded clones declined; after one year, newly produced T cells mostly supplied diversity.

No cognate antigen is known for these TCRs. Preparation of the TCRbeta library involved a method that used unique molecular identifiers. TCRdb independently ran MiXCR on the PCR reads; one entry per CDR3 protein. The repertoire holds about 290,000 distinct CDR3 sequences, with about 7.3% as singletons. Sequencing used peripheral blood, obtained 360 days after TCRalphabeta/CD19-depleted stem cell transplant. These receptors all come from a female patient under 10 years old who had a stem cell transplant for Fanconi anemia, so the T cells may come from the graft donor.

In this sample, this clonotype turned up many times. V usage is TRBV7-3 and J usage is TRBJ2-2, with D possibly called TRBD1 or TRBD2 (5 bases each). CDR1 SGHTA and CDR2 FQGTGA come from the germline V gene. The CDR3 consists of 14 residues. The V end was cut by 3 bases, the J end by 13 bases, with 18 bases between. This chain's CDR3 is CASSFSGPLSPLFF. CDR3 coding DNA: TGTGCCAGCAGCTTCTCGGGGCCACTAAGTCCGCTGTTTTTT.

This clonotype has only a few counts. This chain connects TRBV6-1 to TRBJ1-1; D is undetermined. V was shortened by 5 bases and J by 6 bases, with 13 bases between the two germline ends. The length of the CDR3 is 13 residues. Germline V CDR1 and CDR2: MNHNS, SASEGT. The CDR3 sequence: CASSRAGLAEAFF. DNA of the CDR3: TGTGCCAGCAGTCGGGCTGGGCTCGCTGAAGCTTTCTTT.

The rearrangement joins TRBV5-5 to TRBJ2-7; 11 bases are a match to TRBD1. The CDR3 totals 14 residues. Germline trimming cut 6 bases from V and 6 bases from J; bases unmatched to any gene: 8. Looked up from germline, CDR1 is SGHKS and CDR2 is YYEKEE (reference sequence). The CDR3 region has the DNA TGTGCCAGCATCCCGGGACAGGGGGTTTCCGAGCAGTACTTC. Its protein is CASIPGQGVSEQYF. Supplemented by reference TRBV5-5 and TRBJ2-7, the full variable domain reads DAGVTQSPTHLIKTRGQQVTLRCSPISGHKSVSWYQQVLGQGPQFIFQYYEKEERGRGNFPDRFSARQFPNYSSELNVNALLLGDSALYLCASIPGQGVSEQYFGPGTRLTVT.

In this sample, this clonotype turned up many times. The chain couples TRBV7-2 to TRBJ2-3; 9 bases align to TRBD2. The CDR3 sequence is 17 residues long. V lost 3 bases and J lost 1; bases outside the gene matches: 8. Germline loops: CDR1 SGHTA, CDR2 FQGNSA. The CDR3 region is CASSFGASGTGTDTQYF. DNA for the CDR3: TGTGCCAGCAGCTTTGGCGCTAGCGGGACTGGCACAGATACGCAGTATTTT.

The chain combines TRBV6-5 with TRBJ2-3, with 11 bases fitting TRBD2. In germline, CDR1 is MNHEY, CDR2 SVGAGI. The J segment lost 2 bases and the V segment lost 2 bases, leaving 9 bases of the junction unmatched. The CDR3 is 18 residues long. CDR3 in DNA: TGTGCCAGCAGTTACCCGATGCGACTAGCGGGGATCACAGATACGCAGTATTTT. It is translated as CASSYPMRLAGITDTQYF.

The sample holds a few counts of this clonotype. CDR3 sequence reads: CASSLTGPSYEQYF. The CDR3 region has the DNA TGTGCCAGCAGCTTGACGGGGCCATCCTACGAGCAGTACTTC. J is TRBJ2-7 and V is TRBV7-3; D is tentatively TRBD1 or TRBD2 (5 bases each). This CDR3 is built from 14 residues. The V gene's germline CDR1 is SGHTA and CDR2 FQGTGA. The V and J ends lost 3 bases and 1 base respectively, with 10 bases between them.

The chain carries TRBV27 and TRBJ1-1; D unresolved. The V gene's germline CDR1 is MNHEY and CDR2 SMNVEV (reference sequence). The CDR3 consists of 14 residues. The germline V and J ends were trimmed by 6 bases and 0 bases, with 11 bases remaining between them. In DNA, the CDR3 is TGTGCCAGCAGCCCGGCGGGCCTGAACACTGAAGCTTTCTTT. It yields the protein CASSPAGLNTEAFF.

This clonotype was seen only a few times. The rearrangement links TRBV18 to TRBJ2-5; D is unclear. Germline CDR1 KGHSH, CDR2 LQKENI. The CDR3 runs to 13 residues. Trimming stripped 3 bases from V and 2 bases from J, with 7 bases between. The CDR3 nucleotides are TGTGCCAGCTCACCGGGATTTCAAGAGACCCAGTACTTC. Translating it yields CASSPGFQETQYF.

This chain uses TRBV6-2 or TRBV6-3 with TRBJ2-7; D may be TRBD1 (5 bases). The V end lost 5 bases, the J end lost 3 bases, and 11 bases lay between the germline ends. The CDR3 totals 13 residues. CDR1 is MNHEY and CDR2 is SVGEGT in the germline V gene. The chain's CDR3 is CASSGRANYEQYF. The CDR3 nucleotides read TGTGCCAGCAGTGGCAGGGCTAACTACGAGCAGTACTTC.

The rearrangement joins TRBV5-1 to TRBJ1-2, with unresolved D. This CDR3 region has 13 residues. V was cut by 0 bases and J by 6 bases, with 9 bases left in between. The germline V gene encodes CDR1 SGHRS and CDR2 YFSETQ. Here the CDR3 reads CASSLGWEDGYTF. CDR3 DNA sequence: TGCGCCAGCAGCTTGGGATGGGAGGATGGCTACACCTTC.

In this sample, this clonotype turned up many times. This chain links TRBV12-3 or TRBV12-4 with TRBJ2-2, with D unclear. There are 12 residues in the CDR3. V lost 7 bases to trimming and J lost 0 bases, with 3 bases between them. The DNA of the CDR3 is TGTGCCAGCACAGCGAACACCGGGGAGCTGTTTTTT. It is translated as CASTANTGELFF.

This clonotype has at least ten counts. This chain uses TRBV11-2 with TRBJ2-2; D is perhaps TRBD1 or TRBD2 (5 bases each). There are 16 residues in the CDR3. Germline CDR1 is SGHAT and CDR2 is FQNNGV. Trimming left V 7 bases short and J 7 bases short, with 22 bases between. In DNA, the CDR3 is TGTGCCAGCACCCAAACGGGACCCACCGGTTACGGGGAGCTGTTTTTT. Its protein product is CASTQTGPTGYGELFF.

V usage is TRBV30 and J usage is TRBJ1-1, with TRBD1 identical over 9 bases. Trimming removed 5 bases from V and 8 bases from J; junction bases left unmatched: 6. This CDR3 region has 12 residues. Per the germline V gene, CDR1 is GTSNPN and CDR2 is SVGIG (reference sequence). The CDR3 sequence: CAWEGTGKEAFF. The CDR3 DNA sequence: TGTGCCTGGGAGGGGACAGGGAAGGAAGCTTTCTTT.

In its sample, this clonotype was seen a few times. This chain connects TRBV7-9 to TRBJ2-3, with 12 bases identical to TRBD2. J lost 2 bases, V lost 5 bases, and 5 bases had no gene match. The CDR3 totals 16 residues. The V gene's germline CDR1 is SEHNR and CDR2 FQNEAQ (reference sequence). The CDR3: CASSHRLAGDTDTQYF. The CDR3 region has the DNA TGTGCCAGCAGCCACCGACTAGCGGGGGACACAGATACGCAGTATTTT.

This clonotype appeared many times. J is TRBJ2-3 and V is TRBV6-5, with a weak D call TRBD1 (5 bases). Trimming removed 3 bases at V and 5 bases at J, with 21 bases between. CDR1 and CDR2 from the germline V gene are MNHEY and SVGAGI. The CDR3 spans 17 residues. CDR3 DNA sequence: TGTGCCAGCAGTTATAATGGTCTGGGGCGCAATGGAGATACGCAGTATTTT. Translation gives CASSYNGLGRNGDTQYF.

This clonotype was counted many times. This chain uses TRBV3-1 with TRBJ2-7, with D unresolved. CDR1 and CDR2 from the germline V gene are LGHDT and YNNKEL (reference sequence). V lost 1 base, J lost 7 bases, and 8 bases lay in between. This CDR3 contains 12 residues. The DNA of the CDR3 is TGTGCCAGCAGCCAAGGTCATTATGAGCAGTACTTC. Protein: CASSQGHYEQYF.